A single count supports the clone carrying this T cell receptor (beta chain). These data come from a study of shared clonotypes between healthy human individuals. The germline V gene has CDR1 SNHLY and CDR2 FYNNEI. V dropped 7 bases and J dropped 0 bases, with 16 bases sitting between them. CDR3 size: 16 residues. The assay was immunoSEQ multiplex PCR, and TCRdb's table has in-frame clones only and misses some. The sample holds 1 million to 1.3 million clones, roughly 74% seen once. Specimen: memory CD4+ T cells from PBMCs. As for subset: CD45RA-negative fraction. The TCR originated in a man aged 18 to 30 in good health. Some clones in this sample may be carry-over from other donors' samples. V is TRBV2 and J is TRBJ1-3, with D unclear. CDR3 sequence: CASIGPKPNSGNTIYF. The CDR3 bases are TGTGCCAGCATCGGGCCTAAGCCCAACTCTGGAAACACCATATATTTT.